This T cell receptor (beta chain) was identified during a study of lymphopenia after photon versus proton radiotherapy. This clone was seen a handful of times. Its antigen is as yet unknown. Study outcomes and limitations: Under photons, naive T cells and diversity fell while effector/memory populations rose. Post-nadir TCR diversity decline inversely tracked overall survival among those who died. After the lymphocyte nadir, photon-treated repertoires showed oligoclonal expansion, especially of CD8+ Temra cells.

The V gene's germline CDR1 is SGDLS and CDR2 YYNGEE. The CDR3 runs to 13 residues. Trimming shortened V by 7 bases and J by 7 bases, and 15 bases separated the two germline ends. Sequenced by immunoSEQ multiplex PCR; TCRdb stores in-frame clones only, minus some. The sample lists under 30,000 clones, roughly 89% occurring once. The TCR was taken from a man between 50 and 59 years old with gastric cancer. The chain uses TRBV9 and TRBJ1-5; a possible D gene is TRBD1 (5 bases). The sequencing used peripheral blood, collected from a patient treated with photon-based radiotherapy. The CDR3 sequence is CASSLGTRQPQHF. The CDR3 bases are TGTGCCAGCTCGTTGGGGACGCGGCAGCCCCAGCATTTT.